The clone carrying this T cell receptor (beta chain) was counted between two and nine times. The antigen is not known. CDR3 length: 15 residues. The V end lost 5 bases, the J end lost 1 base, and 12 bases lay between the germline ends. Germline V CDR1 and CDR2: MGHRA, YSYEKL. Samples came from healthy bone marrow donors. These data originate in a study of cytomegalovirus exposure and HLA in healthy donors. Study-wide results and caveats: Overall, approximately 150 TCR beta chains were annotated as cytomegalovirus-associated. Looking again later, the authors saw that most CMV-associated TCR beta chains seemed HLA-restricted. It was assumed in the presence/absence analyses that sequencing depth was roughly uniform across donors.

The primer mix had 60 Vbeta and 13 Jbeta primers. Sequencing used immunoSEQ multiplex PCR; TCRdb keeps in-frame clones, though not all of them. The sample yields roughly 180,000 clones, roughly 84% seen once. The source is a man in his thirties or forties in good health and CMV-seronegative. This chain uses TRBV4-1 with TRBJ1-5; TRBD1 might be the D (5 bases). The sample comprised PBMCs. CDR3 coding DNA: TGCGCCAGCAGCGAAGGGGCGATCAGCAATCAGCCCCAGCATTTT. Translating it yields CASSEGAISNQPQHF.